The clone carrying this TCR beta chain was counted ten times or more. Antigen specificity is unknown. The germline V gene encodes CDR1 MNHEY and CDR2 SVGAGI. The CDR3 has 15 residues. The V gene end was trimmed by 0 bases and the J gene end by 5 bases; junction bases not matched to a gene: 4. This specimen belongs to a study of CD8 T cells in ankylosing spondylitis. Regarding the study as a whole: Seven to nine highly homologous variants made up a TCR beta motif that seemed to typify ankylosing spondylitis blood. Disease-associated clones were reportedly significantly overrepresented in matched ankylosing spondylitis synovial fluid.

With molecular barcodes, quantitative 5'-RACE was used to make the TCR beta libraries. Each CDR3 protein gets one entry after TCRdb re-called the 5' RACE reads with MiXCR. The sample records roughly 180,000 distinct CDR3 sequences, around a tenth being singletons. The genes are TRBV6-5 and TRBJ2-7, with 10 nucleotides matching TRBD1. The specimen sequenced was blood, either unsorted or a sorted T cell fraction (not recorded which). The receptor was isolated from a male donor with ankylosing spondylitis or in good health (not recorded which). The CDR3 DNA sequence: TGTGCCAGCAGTTACTCGCGGACAGGGGGAAACGAGCAGTACTTC. It translates to CASSYSRTGGNEQYF.